One and the same sample provided the 14 T cell receptor beta chains below, sequenced in a study of control samples from healthy donors and cancer patients. Generated by immunoSEQ multiplex PCR, the TCRdb table keeps only in-frame clones and is missing some. The repertoire holds roughly 120,000 clones, with 85% to 95% as singletons. The specimen was blood. The receptor set was obtained from a man aged 30 to 39 in good health.

V usage is TRBV30 and J usage is TRBJ2-3; D is ambiguous. This CDR3 region has 11 residues. Germline V gene lookup returns CDR1 GTSNPN and CDR2 SVGIG (reference sequence). V lost 2 bases, J lost 3 bases, and 3 bases lay in between. In nucleotides, the CDR3 is TGTGCCTGGAGTCTAACAGATACGCAGTATTTT. As protein: CAWSLTDTQYF.

This clone was seen only a few times. CDR3 nucleotides: TGTGCCAGCAGTGGACAATGGGGGGCTGATAACTATGGCTACACCTTC. Amino acid sequence: CASSGQWGADNYGYTF. This sequence joins TRBV6-1 and TRBJ1-2, with D maybe TRBD1 (6 bases). Germline assignment: CDR1 MNHNS and CDR2 SASEGT. Trimming cost V 4 bases and J 1 base, with 16 bases left between them. This CDR3 comprises 16 residues.

Points on this clone: The same CDR3 also results from other DNA sequences found in this sample. The chain combines TRBV6-2 or TRBV6-3 with TRBJ1-5; D is undetermined. V lost 2 bases and J 4 bases, leaving 6 bases between the germline ends. The CDR3 has 13 amino acids. CDR1 and CDR2 from the germline V gene are MNHEY and SVGEGT. CDR3 protein: CASSYGGNQPQHF. In DNA form, the CDR3 reads TGTGCCAGCAGTTACGGCGGGAATCAGCCCCAGCATTTT.

J is TRBJ2-2 and V is TRBV4-1; 7 nucleotides align to TRBD1. This CDR3 spans 13 amino acids. V lost 4 bases to trimming and J lost 6 bases; unmatched junction nucleotides: 2. The germline gives CDR1 MGHRA, CDR2 YSYEKL. CDR3 sequence reads: CASSPGTAGELFF. CDR3 bases: TGCGCCAGCAGCCCCGGGACAGCCGGGGAGCTGTTTTTT.

This chain joins TRBV6-6 and TRBJ2-2, with D hard to call. The V end lost 1 base, the J end lost 2 bases, and 8 bases lay between the germline ends. The CDR3 has 15 amino acids. CDR1 is MNHNY, CDR2 SVGAGI, per germline (reference sequence). The CDR3 reads CASSYYRSNTGELFF. In nucleotides, the CDR3 is TGTGCCAGCAGTTACTATCGATCCAACACCGGGGAGCTGTTTTTT.

The rearrangement joins TRBV10-2 to TRBJ1-4, with 8 bases that match TRBD1. Looked up from germline, CDR1 is WSHSY and CDR2 is SAAADI. V gave up 2 bases and J gave up 1 base; unmatched junction bases: 0. This CDR3 spans 15 amino acids. DNA of the CDR3: TGCGCCAGCAGTGAGGGGACAGGAACTAATGAAAAACTGTTTTTT. This translates into CASSEGTGTNEKLFF.

The chain couples TRBV28 to TRBJ1-3; D is ambiguous. Between the trimmed V and J ends, which lost 7 bases and 3 bases, there was a span of 7 bases. The CDR3 is 12 amino acids. The germline CDR1 and CDR2 sequences are MDHEN and SYDVKM. CDR3 amino acids: CASTRGGNTIYF. The CDR3 DNA sequence: TGTGCCAGCACCCGGGGTGGAAACACCATATATTTT.

The rearrangement joins TRBV5-4 to TRBJ1-2, with unresolved D. V was pared by 0 bases and J by 4 bases, with 7 bases between. The CDR3 loop spans 13 amino acids. Germline loops: CDR1 SGHNT, CDR2 YYREEE (reference sequence). For the CDR3, the DNA is TGTGCCAGCAGCTTGGGACAACTCTATGGCTACACCTTC. This codes for CASSLGQLYGYTF.

As DNA, the CDR3 is TGTGCCAGCAGTCGGGACCTAAGCACAGATACGCAGTATTTT. Its protein product is CASSRDLSTDTQYF. The chain recombines TRBV7-2 with TRBJ2-3, with D possibly called TRBD1 or TRBD2 (5 bases each). V lost 6 bases to trimming and J lost 0 bases, with 10 bases between them. The CDR3 is 14 amino acids. Germline values: CDR1 SGHTA, CDR2 FQGNSA.

This chain uses TRBV20-1 with TRBJ1-2, with D possibly matching TRBD1 (5 bases). V dropped 1 base and J dropped 7 bases, with 7 bases sitting between them. The germline V gene has CDR1 DFQATT and CDR2 SNEGSKA (reference sequence). This CDR3 region has 11 residues. CDR3 DNA sequence: TGCAGTGCTAGAGGGGGCTTTGGCTACACCTTC. Protein product: CSARGGFGYTF.

The chain recombines TRBV28 with TRBJ1-5; a weak D match, TRBD1 (5 bases). The CDR3 is made up of 16 amino acids. Germline CDR1 and CDR2: MDHEN and SYDVKM. V lost 7 bases to trimming and J lost 0 bases, with 16 bases between them. The CDR3 sequence is CASTPRGRYSNQPQHF. CDR3 nucleotides: TGTGCCAGCACCCCAAGGGGACGGTATAGCAATCAGCCCCAGCATTTT.

V usage is TRBV10-2 and J usage is TRBJ1-1; D is possibly TRBD1 (5 bases). Trimming removed 8 bases from V and 2 bases from J, with 12 bases in between. The CDR3 is made up of 13 amino acids. CDR1 and CDR2 from the germline V gene are WSHSY and SAAADI. The CDR3 DNA sequence: TGCGCCAGCTTCCGGGACCCCAACACTGAAGCTTTCTTT. Amino acid sequence: CASFRDPNTEAFF.

The chain uses TRBV19 and TRBJ1-1, with 7 bases lining up with TRBD1. Germline V gives CDR1 LNHDA, CDR2 SQIVND (reference sequence). V shed 10 bases and J 3 bases; nucleotides not matched to a gene: 11. The CDR3 spans 14 residues. CDR3 region: CATAYRGQYTEAFF. The CDR3 coding sequence is TGTGCCACCGCTTATAGGGGACAGTACACTGAAGCTTTCTTT.

Of note for this clone: A read error may account for a junction end that differs from germline. V and J are TRBV27 and TRBJ2-6, with TRBD1 matching over 10 bases. The CDR3 has 15 residues. Germline V lookup: CDR1 MNHEY, CDR2 SMNVEV (reference sequence). CDR3 sequence: CASSLLGTGDNVLTF. In DNA form, the CDR3 reads TGTGCCAGCAGTTTATTGGGGACAGGGGACAACGTCCTGACTTTC. Supplemented by reference TRBV27 and TRBJ2-6, the full variable domain reads EAQVTQNPRYLITVTGKKLTVTCSQNMNHEYMSWYRQDPGLGLRQIYYSMNVEVTDKGDVPEGYKVSRKEKRNFPLILESPSPNQTSLYFCASSLLGTGDNVLTFGAGSRLTVL.